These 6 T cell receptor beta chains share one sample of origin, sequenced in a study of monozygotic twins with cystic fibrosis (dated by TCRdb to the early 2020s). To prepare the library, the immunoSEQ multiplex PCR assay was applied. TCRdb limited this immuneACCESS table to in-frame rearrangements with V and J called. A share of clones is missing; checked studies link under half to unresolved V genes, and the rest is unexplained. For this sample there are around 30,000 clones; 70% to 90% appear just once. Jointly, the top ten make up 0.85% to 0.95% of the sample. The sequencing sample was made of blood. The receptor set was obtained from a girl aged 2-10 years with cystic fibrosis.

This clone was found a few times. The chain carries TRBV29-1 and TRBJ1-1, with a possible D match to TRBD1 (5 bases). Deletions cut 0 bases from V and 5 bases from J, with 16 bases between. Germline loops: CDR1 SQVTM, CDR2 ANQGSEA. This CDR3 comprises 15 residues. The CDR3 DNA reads TGCAGCGTTGAAGACCCGCGGGGACCTAGAACTGAAGCTTTCTTT. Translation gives CSVEDPRGPRTEAFF.

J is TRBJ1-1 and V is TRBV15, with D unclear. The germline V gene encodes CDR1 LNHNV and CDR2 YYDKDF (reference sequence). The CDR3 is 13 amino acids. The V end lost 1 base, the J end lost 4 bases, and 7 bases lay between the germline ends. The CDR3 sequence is CATSRGVGTEAFF. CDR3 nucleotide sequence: TGTGCCACCAGCAGAGGGGTGGGCACTGAAGCTTTCTTT.

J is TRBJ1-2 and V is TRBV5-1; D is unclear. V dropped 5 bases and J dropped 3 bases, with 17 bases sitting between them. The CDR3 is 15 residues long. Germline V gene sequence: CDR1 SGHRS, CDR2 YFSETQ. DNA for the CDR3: TGCGCCAGCAGTTCCGGGCGAGCGCCCTACTATGGCTACACCTTC. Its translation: CASSSGRAPYYGYTF.

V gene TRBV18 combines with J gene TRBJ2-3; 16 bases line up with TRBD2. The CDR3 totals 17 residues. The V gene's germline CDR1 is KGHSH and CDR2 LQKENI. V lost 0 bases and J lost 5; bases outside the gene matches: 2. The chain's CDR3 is CASSPPGLAGGQDTQYF. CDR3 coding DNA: TGTGCCAGCTCACCACCGGGACTAGCGGGAGGGCAAGATACGCAGTATTTT.

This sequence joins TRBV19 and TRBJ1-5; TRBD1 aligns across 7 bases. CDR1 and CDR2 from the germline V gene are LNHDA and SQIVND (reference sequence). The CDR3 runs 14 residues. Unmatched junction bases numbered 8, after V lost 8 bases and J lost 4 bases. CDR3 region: CASLDREANQPQHF. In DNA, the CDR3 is TGTGCCAGTCTCGACAGGGAAGCAAATCAGCCCCAGCATTTT.

CDR3 loop: CASSRPRTGNGYTF. CDR3 nucleotides: TGTGCCAGCAGCCGACCCCGGACAGGGAATGGCTACACCTTC. This chain uses TRBV6-5 with TRBJ1-2, with TRBD1 matching 8 bases. Germline assignment: CDR1 MNHEY and CDR2 SVGAGI. This CDR3 has 14 residues. V trimming: 6 bases; J trimming: 6 bases; junction bases outside the gene matches: 9.